The T cell receptor (beta chain) described here comes from a study of cytomegalovirus exposure and HLA in healthy donors. The CDR3 covers 17 residues. J was trimmed by 3 bases and V by 2 bases; bases with no gene match: 8. Germline CDR1 reads LNHNV; CDR2 reads YYDKDF (reference sequence). Remarks on this clone: What it recognizes is unknown.

TCRdb's table, derived via immunoSEQ multiplex PCR, lists solely in-frame clones and lacks some. The table includes tens of thousands of clones, roughly 90% detected once. Study results and limitations: The study listed roughly 160 cytomegalovirus-associated TCR beta chains. Cytomegalovirus status, reportedly, was diagnosed with high specificity and sensitivity by the classifier. It was confirmed in vitro that three of the CMV-associated chains were specific for CMV antigens.

This receptor was obtained from a young man in good health and CMV-seronegative. Sequencing input: PBMCs. The chain carries TRBV15 and TRBJ2-2, with 8 nucleotides matching TRBD1. The CDR3 sequence is CATSRTRTGYYTGELFF. The CDR3 DNA is TGTGCCACCAGCAGAACCCGGACAGGGTATTACACCGGGGAGCTGTTTTTT.